These T cell receptor beta chains were read from a single sample in a study of OX40 agonist ivuxolimab in advanced cancers. Only in-frame clones appear in the TCRdb table, and some are missing; sequencing was by immunoSEQ multiplex PCR. Among about 67,000 clones listed, over 80% were seen once. The sample here was CD4+ or CD8+ T cells sorted from blood, taken in a trial of the OX40 agonist ivuxolimab. The receptors here all came from an adult with an advanced solid tumor such as melanoma, head and neck, liver or kidney cancer. The CDR3 runs from the conserved cysteine through the conserved F or W. D genes are given only for firm matches. The size field is filled for only some rows; it gives once, few, many or a size class.

>TRBV5-3|.|.|TRBJ2-3|11
CASPTEPQQYF
TGTGCCAGCCCGACCGAACCACAGCAGTATTTT
>TRBV5-8|TRBD1|.|TRBJ1-2|16
CASSLPTGSLNYGYTF
TGTGCCAGCAGCTTGCCGACAGGGAGCTTGAACTATGGCTACACCTTC
>TRBV18|.|.|TRBJ1-1|16
CASSPPGTGLFTEAFF
TGTGCCAGCTCACCACCCGGGACTGGCCTCTTCACTGAAGCTTTCTTT
>TRBV5-1|TRBD1|few|TRBJ1-6|14
CASSYDRVNSPLHF
TGCGCCAGCAGCTATGACAGGGTCAATTCACCCCTCCACTTT
>TRBV19|.|.|TRBJ1-5|13
CASSIDQVQPQHF
TGTGCCAGTAGTATAGATCAGGTTCAGCCCCAGCATTTT
>TRBV28|.|.|TRBJ1-5|13
CASSGGANQPQHF
TGTGCCAGCAGTGGGGGGGCTAATCAGCCCCAGCATTTT
>TRBV28|.|few|TRBJ1-2|14
CASSLPHVRNGYTF
TGTGCCAGCAGTCTACCCCACGTTCGTAATGGCTACACCTTC
>TRBV5-1|.|.|TRBJ1-1|14
CASSTGRENTEAFF
TGCGCCAGCAGCACGGGCAGGGAGAACACTGAAGCTTTCTTT
>TRBV4-2|.|.|TRBJ2-7|14
CASSQDRGAYEQYF
TGTGCCAGCAGCCAAGACAGAGGGGCCTACGAGCAGTACTTC
>TRBV21-1|.|.|TRBJ2-7|17
CASSKVGSPTAVYEQYF
TGTGCCAGCAGCAAAGTTGGAAGCCCGACGGCCGTTTACGAGCAGTACTTC
>TRBV10-1|TRBD1|.|TRBJ1-2|18
CASSEFRDREDINYGYTF
TGCGCCAGCAGTGAGTTCCGGGACAGGGAAGATATTAACTATGGCTACACCTTC
>TRBV27|.|few|TRBJ2-1|15
CASRRVAPGYNEQFF
TGTGCCAGCAGGCGAGTAGCGCCCGGTTACAATGAGCAGTTCTTC
>TRBV19|TRBD1|.|TRBJ1-2|14
CASIKGASNYGYTF
TGTGCCAGTATAAAGGGGGCCTCTAACTATGGCTACACCTTC
>TRBV6-1|.|.|TRBJ2-7|16
CASSDWRERGSYEQYF
TGTGCCAGCAGTGATTGGCGGGAAAGAGGATCCTACGAGCAGTACTTC
>TRBV6-6|TRBD2|.|TRBJ2-7|16
CASSYSRGGLREEQYF
TGTGCCAGCAGTTACTCCCGGGGGGGTCTTAGAGAAGAGCAGTACTTC
>TRBV4-1|.|.|TRBJ2-6|15
CASSQEGSGANVLTF
TGCGCCAGCAGCCAAGAGGGTTCCGGGGCCAACGTCCTGACTTTC
>TRBV28|.|.|TRBJ1-1|14
CASSLGGAMTEAFF
TGTGCCAGCAGTTTGGGAGGGGCCATGACTGAAGCTTTCTTT